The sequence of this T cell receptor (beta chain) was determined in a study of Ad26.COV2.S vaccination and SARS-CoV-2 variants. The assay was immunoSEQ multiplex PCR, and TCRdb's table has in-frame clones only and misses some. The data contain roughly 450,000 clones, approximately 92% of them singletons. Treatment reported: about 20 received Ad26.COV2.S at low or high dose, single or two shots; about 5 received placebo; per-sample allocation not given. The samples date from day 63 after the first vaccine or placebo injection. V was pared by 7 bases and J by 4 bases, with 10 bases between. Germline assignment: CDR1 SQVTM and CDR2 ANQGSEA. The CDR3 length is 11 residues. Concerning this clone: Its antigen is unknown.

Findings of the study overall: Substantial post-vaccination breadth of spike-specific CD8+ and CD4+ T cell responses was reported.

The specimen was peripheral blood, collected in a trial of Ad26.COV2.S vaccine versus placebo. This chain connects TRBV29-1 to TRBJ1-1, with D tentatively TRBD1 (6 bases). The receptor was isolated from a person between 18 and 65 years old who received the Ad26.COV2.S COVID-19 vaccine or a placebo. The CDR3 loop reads CSGTDSTEAFF. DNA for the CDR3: TGCAGCGGGACAGATTCCACTGAAGCTTTCTTT.